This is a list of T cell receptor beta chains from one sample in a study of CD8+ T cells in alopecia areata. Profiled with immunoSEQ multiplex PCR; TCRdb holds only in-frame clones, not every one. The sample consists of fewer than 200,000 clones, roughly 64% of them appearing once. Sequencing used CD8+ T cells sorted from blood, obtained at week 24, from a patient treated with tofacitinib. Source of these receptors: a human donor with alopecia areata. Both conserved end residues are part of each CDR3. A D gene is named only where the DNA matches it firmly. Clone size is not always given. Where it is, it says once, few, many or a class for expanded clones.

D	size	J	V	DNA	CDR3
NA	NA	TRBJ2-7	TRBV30	TGTGCCAGAGGGGAGGAAACCTACGAGCAGTACTTC	CARGEETYEQYF
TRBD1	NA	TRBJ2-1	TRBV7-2	TGTGCCAGCAGCTTAGCGCCCAGGGGGCCTTACAATGAGCAGTTCTTC	CASSLAPRGPYNEQFF
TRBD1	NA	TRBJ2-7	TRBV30	TGTGCCTGGAGCCGGGACAGGGGCGACGAGCAGTACTTC	CAWSRDRGDEQYF
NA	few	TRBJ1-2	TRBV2	TGTGCCAGCAGTGAATCGGTGGTTCGTGGCTACACCTTC	CASSESVVRGYTF
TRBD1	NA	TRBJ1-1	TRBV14	TGTGCCAGCAGCCAGTGGACAGGGTGGACTGAAGCTTTCTTT	CASSQWTGWTEAFF
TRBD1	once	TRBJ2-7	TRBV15	TGTGCCACCAGCAGAGGTCGGACAGGGGGCTATGAGCAGTACTTC	CATSRGRTGGYEQYF
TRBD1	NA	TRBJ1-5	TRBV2	TGTGCCAGCAGCCAGACAGGGAAGCCCCAGCATTTT	CASSQTGKPQHF
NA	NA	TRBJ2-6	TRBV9	TGTGCCAGCAGCGCTGACTCTGGGGCCAACGTCCTGACTTTC	CASSADSGANVLTF
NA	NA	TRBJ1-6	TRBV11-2	TGTGCCAGCAGCTTAGCCCAGGATTACTCACCCCTCCACTTT	CASSLAQDYSPLHF
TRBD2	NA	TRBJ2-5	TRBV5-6	TGTGCCAGCAGCTCAGGACTAGCGGCGCCTAAAGAGACCCAGTACTTC	CASSSGLAAPKETQYF
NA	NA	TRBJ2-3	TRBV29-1	TGCAGCGTTGAAGCCGGTACGGGGGCCCCAGATACGCAGTATTTT	CSVEAGTGAPDTQYF
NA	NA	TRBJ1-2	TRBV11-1	TGTGCCAGCAGCTTAGGTGGCACTGCGGGGGATGGCTACACCTTC	CASSLGGTAGDGYTF
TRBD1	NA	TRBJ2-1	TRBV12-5	TGTGCTAGTGGTTTGGGACAGGGCGGCAATGAGCAGTTCTTC	CASGLGQGGNEQFF
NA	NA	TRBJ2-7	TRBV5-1	TGCGCCAGCACAGGGGAACACTCCTACGAGCAGTACTTC	CASTGEHSYEQYF
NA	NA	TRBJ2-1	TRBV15	TGTGCCACTGACGCCCGGCTTTCCGGAGAGCAGCTCTTC	CATDARLSGEQLF
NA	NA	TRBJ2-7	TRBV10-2	TGCGCCAGCAGTGAGGATGGGGGAACCTACGAGCAGTACTTC	CASSEDGGTYEQYF
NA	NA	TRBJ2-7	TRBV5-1	TGCGCCAGCAGCCAGGGGACCTACGAGCAGTACTTC	CASSQGTYEQYF
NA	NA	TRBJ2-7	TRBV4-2	TGTGCCAGCAGCCAGTTCCGGGGGGCGCGAGAGCAGTACTTC	CASSQFRGAREQYF
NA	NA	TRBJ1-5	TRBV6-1	TGTGCCAGCACCGAGCCGTTTTATAGCAATCAGCCCCAGCATTTT	CASTEPFYSNQPQHF
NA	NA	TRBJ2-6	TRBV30	TGTGCCTGGAGCGGAGGGAGCTCTGGGGCCAACGTCCTGACTTTC	CAWSGGSSGANVLTF
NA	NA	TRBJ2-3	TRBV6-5	TGTGCCAGCACCCATCGCGGGGACCGGAATACGCAGTATTTT	CASTHRGDRNTQYF
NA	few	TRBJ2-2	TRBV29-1	TGCAGCGTCCCTGCGAGGGGGGAGCTGTTTTTT	CSVPARGELFF
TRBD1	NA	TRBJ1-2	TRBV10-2	TGCGCCAGCATCGACAGGGAAGGCTACACCTTC	CASIDREGYTF
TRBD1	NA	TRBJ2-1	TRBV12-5	TGTGCTAGTGGAGAGGGACAGAGCTCCTACAATGAGCAGTTCTTC	CASGEGQSSYNEQFF
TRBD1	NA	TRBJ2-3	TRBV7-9	TGTGCCAGCAGCTCACTGACAGGGCGCAGAACAGATACGCAGTATTTT	CASSSLTGRRTDTQYF
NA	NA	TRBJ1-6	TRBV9	TGTGCCAGCAGCGTAGGGGGTGGGGCTAATTCACCCCTCCACTTT	CASSVGGGANSPLHF
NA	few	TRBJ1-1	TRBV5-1	TGCGCCAGCAGCTTGGAAGGGCACGCTTTCTTT	CASSLEGHAFF
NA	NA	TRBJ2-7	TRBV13	TGTGCCAGCAGCACCCGGGACGGAGCCTACGAGCAGTACTTC	CASSTRDGAYEQYF
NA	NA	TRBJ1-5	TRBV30	TGTGCCTGTTCTCCCGCGGGAAAGAATCAGCCCCAGCATTTT	CACSPAGKNQPQHF